This is a list of T cell receptor beta chains from one sample in a study of blood T cell repertoires in COVID-19. The repertoire was sequenced with immunoSEQ multiplex PCR; TCRdb's copy has only in-frame clones and lacks some. The repertoire holds 35,000 to 55,000 clones, 90% seen once, with roughly 19% in the top ten. Sequencing used peripheral blood. The receptors come from a man between 65 and 85 years old with active COVID-19. CDR3s include the opening cysteine and the closing phenylalanine or tryptophan. D genes are given only for firm matches. Rows give clone size only sometimes, using once, few, many, or a class for an expanded clone.

TRBV5-1	NA	once	TRBJ2-2	TGCGCCAGCAGCGGGGTCCAGGGGACGGGCACCGGGGAGCTGTTTTTT	CASSGVQGTGTGELFF
TRBV18	NA	few	TRBJ1-5	TGTGCCAGCTCGACAGGAGGACAGCCCCAGCATTTT	CASSTGGQPQHF
TRBV7-9	TRBD2	NA	TRBJ2-1	TGTGCCAGCAGCTTAGCCCTCGGGGCGACTAGCGGGAGGGGAAATGAGCAGTTCTTC	CASSLALGATSGRGNEQFF
TRBV6-5	NA	NA	TRBJ2-1	TGTGCCAGCAGCCGATCACTAGTAAATAATGAGCAGTTCTTC	CASSRSLVNNEQFF
TRBV15	NA	NA	TRBJ1-5	TGTGCCACCAACACAGGGTCTCAGCCCCAGCATTTT	CATNTGSQPQHF
TRBV4-1	NA	NA	TRBJ2-7	TGCGCCAGCAGCCAAGATTCCCTTTCAGAGGCTTCCTACGAGCAGTACTTC	CASSQDSLSEASYEQYF
TRBV7-3	TRBD2	NA	TRBJ2-7	TGTGCCAGCAGCTTAACGGCTGGGGGAGGGTCCTTCGAGCAGTACTTC	CASSLTAGGGSFEQYF
TRBV28	NA	NA	TRBJ2-1	TGTGCCAGCAGTCCCTACAGGTACAATGAGCAGTTCTTC	CASSPYRYNEQFF
TRBV5-4	NA	NA	TRBJ2-5	TGTGCCAGCAGCCCACCGGGACTCCAAGAGACCCAGTACTTC	CASSPPGLQETQYF
TRBV2	TRBD1	NA	TRBJ1-5	TGTGCCAGCAAACAGGGGTGGCGACGCGGGGAGCCCCAGCATTTT	CASKQGWRRGEPQHF
TRBV19	TRBD1	NA	TRBJ2-1	TGTGCCAGCAGACCTCTACCGGGACAGGGGGTTAATGAGCAGTTCTTC	CASRPLPGQGVNEQFF
TRBV7-2	NA	NA	TRBJ2-3	TGTGCCAGCACCTCTACAGATACGCAGTATTTT	CASTSTDTQYF
TRBV4-3	TRBD2	NA	TRBJ2-7	TGCGCCAGCAGCCAAGCCCCTAGCGGTTACGAGCAGTACTTC	CASSQAPSGYEQYF
TRBV28	NA	NA	TRBJ2-6	TGTGCCAGCAGGGTGCAGGGCTCTGGGGCCAACGTCCTGACTTTC	CASRVQGSGANVLTF
TRBV4-1	NA	NA	TRBJ2-1	TGCGCCAGCCGTCGCAATCCCGCGGCTAGCTCCTACAATGAGCAGTTCTTC	CASRRNPAASSYNEQFF
TRBV6-2/TRBV6-3	NA	NA	TRBJ2-4	TGTGCCAGCAGCACCACCTACCCCGCCAAAAACATTCAGTACTTC	CASSTTYPAKNIQYF
TRBV7-2	TRBD2	NA	TRBJ2-3	TGTGCCAGCAGCTGGGAGGGAGAGAAATATACGCAGTATTTT	CASSWEGEKYTQYF
TRBV6-1	NA	NA	TRBJ1-2	TGTGCCAGCAGTGAAGATGTATGGAGTCGTCCTAACTATGGCTACACCTTC	CASSEDVWSRPNYGYTF
TRBV20-1	NA	NA	TRBJ2-1	TGCAGTGCTAGCCGGGACAATGAGCAGTTCTTC	CSASRDNEQFF
TRBV7-6	NA	NA	TRBJ2-3	TGTGCCAGCAGCTTACGACAACACTTACGCACAGATACGCAGTATTTT	CASSLRQHLRTDTQYF
TRBV24-1	NA	NA	TRBJ2-7	TGTGCCACCAGAGACAGCCTGACCTACGAGCAGTACTTC	CATRDSLTYEQYF
TRBV3-1/TRBV3-2	TRBD1	NA	TRBJ2-7	TGTGCCAGCAGCCCCCGGGACAGGGTTAAAGAGCAGTACTTC	CASSPRDRVKEQYF
TRBV28	NA	NA	TRBJ1-2	TGTGCCAGCAGTTTGGGGCTTGGGGGGGGCGTATTTGGCTACACCTTC	CASSLGLGGGVFGYTF
TRBV5-1	NA	NA	TRBJ2-3	TGCGCCAGCAGCTTGGCCGCAGATACGCAGTATTTT	CASSLAADTQYF
TRBV4-1	TRBD1	NA	TRBJ2-5	TGCGCCAGCAGCCAGGGAAGGACAGGTGGGGAGACCCAGTACTTC	CASSQGRTGGETQYF
TRBV28	NA	NA	TRBJ1-1	TGTGCCATTCATGGAGGAACTGAAGCTTTCTTT	CAIHGGTEAFF
TRBV27	TRBD2	NA	TRBJ2-3	TGTGCCAGCAGTTTTCAAGGCCCCGGACTAGCGGATACGCAGTATTTT	CASSFQGPGLADTQYF
TRBV19	NA	NA	TRBJ1-1	TGTGCCAGTAGTCCCTTGCCACCCACTAACACTGAAGCTTTCTTT	CASSPLPPTNTEAFF
TRBV6-4	TRBD1	NA	TRBJ2-4	TGTGCCACCCTACGGGCCCAGACAGGGGGCATCAAAAACATTCAGTACTTC	CATLRAQTGGIKNIQYF
TRBV3-1/TRBV3-2	NA	NA	TRBJ2-4	TGTGCCAGCAGCCAGACAGCCCTAGCCAAAAACATTCAGTACTTC	CASSQTALAKNIQYF
TRBV5-1	NA	NA	TRBJ2-1	TGCGCCAGCAGCTTGGGGACTCTCAAAGATGAGCAGTTCTTC	CASSLGTLKDEQFF
TRBV6-2/TRBV6-3	NA	NA	TRBJ2-5	TGTGCCAGCAGTTACCCGAGGAGGGGTAAGGAGACCCAGTACTTC	CASSYPRRGKETQYF
TRBV6-5	TRBD1	NA	TRBJ2-3	TGTGCCAGCAGGACACAGGGGGGCACAGATACGCAGTATTTT	CASRTQGGTDTQYF
TRBV13	NA	NA	TRBJ1-1	TGTGCCAGCAGCCCCGGAGGGACCCCGGGCACTGAAGCTTTCTTT	CASSPGGTPGTEAFF
TRBV19	TRBD2	NA	TRBJ2-1	TGTGCCAGTAGTACATGGACTAGCCGCAGCTACAATGAGCAGTTCTTC	CASSTWTSRSYNEQFF
TRBV27	TRBD1	NA	TRBJ1-1	TGTGCCAGCAGTAGCTCCCGACAGGGAAAGGGACAAGCTTTCTTT	CASSSSRQGKGQAFF
TRBV18	TRBD2	NA	TRBJ2-7	TGTGCCAGCTCACCGAAGCGGGGGAGCTCCTACGAGCAGTACTTC	CASSPKRGSSYEQYF
TRBV10-2	NA	NA	TRBJ1-4	TGCGCCAGCAGTGTACGGGGGTTTTTTGAAAAACTGTTTTTT	CASSVRGFFEKLFF
TRBV15	NA	NA	TRBJ1-5	TGTGCCACCAGCAGGGGGCGGGGGGACCAGCCCCAGCATTTT	CATSRGRGDQPQHF
TRBV18	TRBD1	NA	TRBJ1-1	TGTGCCAGCTCATCCAGGGGGCGCGACACTGAAGCTTTCTTT	CASSSRGRDTEAFF
TRBV7-8	TRBD1	NA	TRBJ1-1	TGTGCCAGCAGCTTAGAGAGCAGGGGGGCTGAAGCTTTCTTT	CASSLESRGAEAFF
TRBV7-6	TRBD2	NA	TRBJ2-5	TGTGCCAGCAGCGCAGAAACTAGCGGCCAAGAGACCCAGTACTTC	CASSAETSGQETQYF
TRBV27	NA	NA	TRBJ2-5	TGTGCCAGCAGGTCGATGAGGAGCCTGCCCCAAGAGACCCAGTACTTC	CASRSMRSLPQETQYF
TRBV5-1	NA	NA	TRBJ2-2	TGCGCCAGCAGTTATAGCGCCGGGGAGCTGTTTTTT	CASSYSAGELFF
TRBV11-2	NA	NA	TRBJ1-1	TGTGCCAGCAGCCCCAATCAGGGGACCACTGAAGCTTTCTTT	CASSPNQGTTEAFF
TRBV4-1	TRBD1	NA	TRBJ2-7	TGCGCCAGCAGCCGCAGACAGGGGGCGGTTTCTATGGGCTACGAGCAGTACTTC	CASSRRQGAVSMGYEQYF
TRBV6-1	NA	NA	TRBJ2-1	TGTGCCAGCAGTGAAGTATGGCTAGCGACCGACAATGAGCAGTTCTTC	CASSEVWLATDNEQFF
TRBV24-1	NA	NA	TRBJ2-1	TGTGCCACCAGTGATGGCCGGACTGTGTACAATGAGCAGTTCTTC	CATSDGRTVYNEQFF
TRBV7-2	TRBD1	NA	TRBJ1-1	TGTGCCAGCAGGGGACAGGGGGCAAACACTGAAGCTTTCTTT	CASRGQGANTEAFF
TRBV5-8	TRBD1	NA	TRBJ1-5	TGTGCCAGCAGCTACAGGGGCTTGTATAGCAATCAGCCCCAGCATTTT	CASSYRGLYSNQPQHF
TRBV27	TRBD1	NA	TRBJ1-2	TGTGCCAGCAGTACCCGGACAGGGCATGGCTACACCTTC	CASSTRTGHGYTF
TRBV11-1	TRBD1	NA	TRBJ2-1	TGTGCCAGCAGCTTAGTGGACAGGGGGACCGATGAGCAGTTCTTC	CASSLVDRGTDEQFF
TRBV6-5	NA	NA	TRBJ2-5	TGTGCCAGCAGTTACGTGGAGGCCCGGGTGGAGACCCAGTACTTC	CASSYVEARVETQYF
TRBV11-3	NA	few	TRBJ2-2	TGTGCCAGCACCCCAGCGGTGGCCGGGGAGCTGTTTTTT	CASTPAVAGELFF
TRBV9	NA	NA	TRBJ1-1	TGTGCCAGCAGCACTCGGTCCGCGGGGCGACACACTGAAGCTTTCTTT	CASSTRSAGRHTEAFF